These 4 T cell receptor beta chains originate from one sample sequenced in a study of molecular identifiers for immune sequencing clone quantification. TCRdb used MiXCR to reprocess the PCR reads, holding one entry per CDR3 protein. The data contain hundreds of thousands of distinct CDR3 sequences, 20% to 25% of them singletons. The sample taken for sequencing was naive CD8+ T cells from blood, with Jurkat cell RNA spiked in. The subset: FACS-sorted CD8+CD4-CCR7+CD45RA+ naive T cells. The receptor source for this set is a human donor in good health. Some libraries in this study had Jurkat cell RNA spiked in.

The rearrangement joins TRBV20-1 to TRBJ1-1; D is possibly TRBD1 (5 bases). The CDR3 length is 14 residues. V lost 7 bases, J lost 0 bases, and 15 bases lay in between. Germline loops: CDR1 DFQATT, CDR2 SNEGSKA (reference sequence). The DNA of the CDR3 is TGCAGTGAGGGGTTGAGGGCCATGAACACTGAAGCTTTCTTT. It codes for CSEGLRAMNTEAFF.

The chain recombines TRBV4-1 with TRBJ2-7; 10 nucleotides agree with TRBD1. V lost 0 bases and J lost 3; bases outside the gene matches: 5. CDR1 and CDR2 (germline): MGHRA, YSYEKL. The CDR3 contains 16 residues. This CDR3 is CASSQDHGTGVYEQYF. The CDR3 nucleotides are TGCGCCAGCAGCCAAGATCACGGGACAGGGGTCTACGAGCAGTACTTC.

This clonotype was seen repeatedly, ten times or more. The genes are TRBV6-4 and TRBJ1-1; D remains unclear. Germline values: CDR1 MRHNA, CDR2 SNTAGT. V was shortened by 4 bases and J by 0 bases, with 15 bases between the two germline ends. The CDR3 covers 16 residues. CDR3 DNA: TGTGCCAGCAGTGTTAATTTTGGCGGGGTGAACACTGAAGCTTTCTTT. Protein: CASSVNFGGVNTEAFF.

CDR3 sequence: CSARDAAEETQYF. The DNA for the CDR3 is TGCAGTGCTAGAGACGCAGCAGAAGAGACCCAGTACTTC. V gene TRBV20-1 combines with J gene TRBJ2-5, with D hard to call. V lost 0 bases, J lost 3 bases, and 8 bases lay in between. The germline gives CDR1 DFQATT, CDR2 SNEGSKA (reference sequence). The CDR3 sequence is 13 residues long.